This TCR beta chain was retrieved from a study of T cell repertoires in cytomegalovirus infection. TCRdb redid the calling of the reads with MiXCR, one entry per CDR3 protein. The profile shows just over 450,000 distinct CDR3 sequences, more than 40% of them singletons. About this clonotype: Its matching antigen is unknown.

This receptor was obtained from a human donor in good health (CMV status not recorded). Some clones in this sample may be carry-over from other donors' samples. Sequenced material: cultured PBMCs, taken from culture after CMV antigen stimulation.

CDR3 amino acids: CASSQVGDQYF. The CDR3 DNA sequence: TGTGCCAGCAGCCAAGTGGGGGACCAGTACTTC. This chain uses TRBV3-1 with TRBJ2-5, with D perhaps assigned TRBD1 or TRBD2 (5 bases each). Trimming removed 1 base from V and 10 bases from J, with 7 bases in between. Germline lookup yields CDR1 LGHDT and CDR2 YNNKEL (reference sequence). The CDR3 consists of 11 residues.